Shown below are 4 T cell receptor beta chains from a single sample sequenced in a study of circulating CD8 cells and anti-PD-1 response in melanoma. Each library started from roughly 15 ng of total RNA using the QIAseq Immune Repertoire TCR panel. TCRdb recomputed calls from the reads with MiXCR, one row per CDR3 protein. The sample lists about 410 distinct CDR3 sequences, around 6.7% seen once, with 50% to 75% in the top ten. Live CD3+CD8+TCRalphabeta+ cells were sorted into four subsets by PD-1 and/or TIGIT. The material sequenced was CD8+ T cells from PBMCs, taken at baseline or after one month of anti-PD-1 therapy (not recorded which). The origin of the receptors is a human donor with melanoma.

This clonotype is medium-sized. This chain uses TRBV2 with TRBJ2-5; 9 bases are a match to TRBD2. CDR1 SNHLY and CDR2 FYNNEI come from the germline V gene. The J segment lost 3 bases and the V segment lost 1 base, leaving 0 bases of the junction unmatched. This CDR3 spans 14 amino acids. The chain's CDR3 is CASSEGLAEETQYF. For the CDR3, the DNA is TGTGCCAGCAGTGAAGGACTAGCGGAAGAGACCCAGTACTTC.

There are a few counts of this clonotype. A clone one base away is much larger, so this may be a read error. No DNA is shown, since the ends of the CDR3 on it are uncertain; the CDR3 is the one TCRdb lists. V gene TRBV20-1 combines with J gene TRBJ2-7; the table assigns TRBD2, which was not confirmed against the DNA. Termini included, the CDR3 measures 14 amino acids. Per the germline V gene, CDR1 is DFQATT and CDR2 is SNEGSKA (reference sequence). CDR3 loop: CSARVAGGIYEQHF.

Judged by abundance, this clonotype is medium-sized. J is TRBJ1-5 and V is TRBV7-8, with 8 nucleotides matching TRBD1. Trimming removed 5 bases from V and 4 bases from J; junction bases left unmatched: 7. The CDR3 consists of 15 residues. Germline assignment: CDR1 SGHVS and CDR2 FQNEAQ. The CDR3 sequence is CASSPSDRDNQPQHF. CDR3 nucleotide sequence: TGTGCCAGCAGCCCCTCGGACAGGGATAATCAGCCCCAGCATTTT.

In this sample, this clonotype is large (0.1 to 1%). The chain is built from TRBV28 and TRBJ2-2; D uncertain. Deletions cut 6 bases from V and 0 bases from J, with 14 bases between. Germline loops: CDR1 MDHEN, CDR2 SYDVKM. CDR3 length: 16 amino acids. CDR3 coding DNA: TGTGCCAGCAGCGCTTGGGCGGCCCCGAACACCGGGGAGCTGTTTTTT. It encodes CASSAWAAPNTGELFF.